The next 5 T cell receptor beta chains were all read from a single sample in a study of PD-L1 blockade in urothelial cancer. TCRdb's table, derived via immunoSEQ multiplex PCR, lists solely in-frame clones and lacks some. Among around 50,000 clones listed, around nine tenths were seen once. The time point is: peripheral blood 6 weeks after treatment start. Material: PBMCs, obtained around atezolizumab (anti-PD-L1) treatment. These receptors all come from a man aged 55-75 years with urothelial cancer.

CDR3: CASSTRTGAHQETQYF. The CDR3 bases are TGTGCCAGCAGCACCAGGACAGGGGCACACCAAGAGACCCAGTACTTC. The chain has TRBV13 and TRBJ2-5; 9 nucleotides match TRBD1. This CDR3 region has 16 residues. Germline V gene sequence: CDR1 PRHDT, CDR2 FYEKMQ (reference sequence). J lost 0 bases, V lost 5 bases, and 7 bases had no gene match.

J is TRBJ2-3 and V is TRBV10-3; D is undetermined. Germline V gene sequence: CDR1 ENHRY, CDR2 SYGVKD. The CDR3 spans 12 residues. V lost 7 bases to trimming and J lost 1 base, with 6 bases between them. The CDR3 here is CAINTGTDTQYF. In nucleotides, the CDR3 is TGTGCCATCAATACAGGCACAGATACGCAGTATTTT.

This rearrangement joins TRBV5-1 to TRBJ1-3; tentatively, D is TRBD1 (5 bases). The V gene lost 2 bases and the J gene lost 2 bases, with 8 bases spanning the gap. This CDR3 contains 14 residues. Germline-derived CDR1 and CDR2 are SGHRS and YFSETQ. The DNA of the CDR3 is TGCGCCAGCAGCTTTGGGGGGGCTGGAAACACCATATATTTT. Translation: CASSFGGAGNTIYF.

The V call is TRBV15, the J call TRBJ1-1; TRBD1 agrees at 9 bases. The ends lost 6 bases at V and 0 bases at J; junction bases unmatched: 11. Germline CDR1 reads LNHNV; CDR2 reads YYDKDF (reference sequence). The CDR3 loop spans 17 amino acids. The CDR3 bases are TGTGCCACCAGTTACCTACAGGGGGCAAGCGTGAACACTGAAGCTTTCTTT. This gives the protein CATSYLQGASVNTEAFF.

This chain links TRBV28 with TRBJ2-3; 7 bases fit TRBD2. Germline V CDR1 and CDR2: MDHEN, SYDVKM. This CDR3 spans 16 amino acids. V dropped 3 bases and J dropped 1; count of bases not matched to a gene: 7. CDR3 nucleotides: TGTGCCAGCAGTTTTGGTGGGCTAGCGGGCACAGATACGCAGTATTTT. The encoded protein is CASSFGGLAGTDTQYF.